One sample yielded the 3 T cell receptor beta chains listed below, sequenced in a study of OX40 agonist ivuxolimab in advanced cancers. TCRdb keeps only in-frame clones here, not all; method: immunoSEQ multiplex PCR. The table includes approximately 64,000 clones, over 80% detected once. The starting material was CD4+ or CD8+ T cells sorted from blood, obtained in a trial of the OX40 agonist ivuxolimab. These receptors originate from an adult with an advanced solid tumor such as melanoma, head and neck, liver or kidney cancer.

The chain joins TRBV27 to TRBJ2-7, with D unresolved. Between the trimmed V and J ends, which lost 8 bases and 3 bases, there was a span of 8 bases. Germline V CDR1 and CDR2: MNHEY, SMNVEV (reference sequence). This CDR3 has 11 amino acids. The CDR3 loop reads CASSDHYEQYF. CDR3 coding DNA: TGTGCCAGCTCTGACCACTACGAGCAGTACTTC.

The rearrangement links TRBV5-6 to TRBJ2-1; 8 nucleotides line up with TRBD2. Germline lookup yields CDR1 SGHDT and CDR2 YYEEEE. The CDR3 sequence is 15 residues long. Germline trimming cut 4 bases from V and 4 bases from J; bases unmatched to any gene: 7. This CDR3 is CASSLTSGVYNEQFF. The CDR3 nucleotides read TGTGCCAGCAGCCTTACTAGCGGCGTTTACAATGAGCAGTTCTTC.

The chain carries TRBV5-1 and TRBJ1-3; D call uncertain. CDR3 length equals 14 residues. The V and J ends lost 0 bases and 0 bases respectively, with 4 bases between them. Germline-derived CDR1 and CDR2 are SGHRS and YFSETQ. CDR3 in DNA: TGCGCCAGCAGCTTGGGCAGCTCTGGAAACACCATATATTTT. It translates to CASSLGSSGNTIYF.